This T cell receptor (beta chain) stems from a study of T-cell memory formation after mild COVID-19. TCR alpha and TCR beta cDNA libraries carrying sample barcodes and UMIs came from 5'RACE with constant-segment primers. TCRdb used MiXCR to reprocess the 5' RACE reads, holding one entry per CDR3 protein. Of about 180,000 distinct CDR3 sequences listed, under 20% are singletons. Germline CDR1 is MNHEY and CDR2 is SVGEGT. J gave up 4 bases and V 6 bases, and 8 bases lay outside the gene matches. CDR3 length: 16 amino acids. The J gene is TRBJ2-6, the V gene TRBV6-2 or TRBV6-3; 8 bases line up with TRBD1. The receptor was isolated from a man between 18 and 29 years old who had mild COVID-19 (a few samples of this study predate the infection). Cell type and time point are not known. Sequences were obtained from PBMCs or a T cell subset sorted from them (not recorded which). CDR3 coding DNA: TGTGCCAGCAGACTACAGGGGGGAGCAGGGGCCAACGTCCTGACTTTC. Protein: CASRLQGGAGANVLTF.